The T cell receptor (beta chain) under discussion was sequenced for a study of early T cells in non-severe SARS-CoV-2 infection. Study-wide background: Chains were unpaired, as sequencing was done on bulk RNA from unsorted whole blood.

This CDR3 has 12 amino acids. Germline CDR1 reads SGHTA; CDR2 reads FQGNSA. V lost 5 bases and J lost 5, with 7 bases in between. Study-wide points: Lookups in VDJdb leaned toward anti-spike CD8 responses and missed private and CD4 specificities.

Regarding this clonotype: The antigen remains unidentified.

TCRdb re-called the 5' RACE reads through MiXCR, storing one row per CDR3 protein. The data show about 59,000 distinct CDR3 sequences, less than 14% seen once. Input material: whole blood. This clonotype was sampled from an adult who was a healthcare worker with PCR-confirmed SARS-CoV-2 infection or an uninfected control (not recorded which). The V gene is TRBV7-2, the J gene TRBJ2-4, with D unclear. In DNA form, the CDR3 reads TGTGCCAGCAGCACGGTCCAAAACATTCAGTACTTC. It translates to CASSTVQNIQYF.